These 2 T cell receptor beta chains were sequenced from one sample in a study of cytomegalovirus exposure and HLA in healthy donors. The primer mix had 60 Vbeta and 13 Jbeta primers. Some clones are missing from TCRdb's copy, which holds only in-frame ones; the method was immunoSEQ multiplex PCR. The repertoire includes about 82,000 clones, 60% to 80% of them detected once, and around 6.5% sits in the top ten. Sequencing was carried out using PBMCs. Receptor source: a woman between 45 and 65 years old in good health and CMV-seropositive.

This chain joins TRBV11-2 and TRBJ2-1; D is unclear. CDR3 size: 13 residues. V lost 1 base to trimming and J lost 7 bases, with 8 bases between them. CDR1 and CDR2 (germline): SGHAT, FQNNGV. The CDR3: CASSLALNNEQFF. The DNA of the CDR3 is TGTGCCAGCAGCTTAGCTCTTAATAATGAGCAGTTCTTC. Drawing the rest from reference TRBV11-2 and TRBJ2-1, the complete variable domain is EAGVAQSPRYKIIEKRQSVAFWCNPISGHATLYWYQQILGQGPKLLIQFQNNGVVDDSQLPKDRFSAERLKGVDSTLKIQPAKLEDSAVYLCASSLALNNEQFFGPGTRLTVL.

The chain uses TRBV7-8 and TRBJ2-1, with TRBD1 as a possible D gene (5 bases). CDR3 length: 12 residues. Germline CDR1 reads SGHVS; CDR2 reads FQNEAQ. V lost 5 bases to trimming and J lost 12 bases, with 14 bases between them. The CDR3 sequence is CASSQGHTAQFF. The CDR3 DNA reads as TGTGCCAGCAGCCAGGGCCATACTGCGCAGTTCTTC. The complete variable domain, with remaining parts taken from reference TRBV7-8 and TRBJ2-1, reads GAGVSQSPRYKVAKRGQDVALRCDPISGHVSLFWYQQALGQGPEFLTYFQNEAQLDKSGLPSDRFFAERPEGSVSTLKIQRTQQEDSAVYLCASSQGHTAQFFGPGTRLTVL.